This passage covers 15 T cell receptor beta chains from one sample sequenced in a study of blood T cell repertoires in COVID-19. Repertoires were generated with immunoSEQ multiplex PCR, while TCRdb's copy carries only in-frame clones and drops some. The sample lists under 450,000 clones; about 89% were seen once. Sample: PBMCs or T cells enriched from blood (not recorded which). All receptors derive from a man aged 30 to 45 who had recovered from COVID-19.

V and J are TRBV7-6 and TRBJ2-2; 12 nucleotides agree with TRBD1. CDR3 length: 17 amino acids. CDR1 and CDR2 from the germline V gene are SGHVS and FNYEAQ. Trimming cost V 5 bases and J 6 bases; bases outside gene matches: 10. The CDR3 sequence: CASSPGQGASWAGELFF. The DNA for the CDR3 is TGTGCCAGCAGCCCGGGACAGGGGGCGTCTTGGGCCGGGGAGCTGTTTTTT.

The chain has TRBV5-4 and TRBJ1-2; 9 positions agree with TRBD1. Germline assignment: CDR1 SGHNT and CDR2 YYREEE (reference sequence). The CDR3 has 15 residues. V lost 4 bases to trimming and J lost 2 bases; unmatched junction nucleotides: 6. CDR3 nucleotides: TGTGCCAGCAGCGACACCGGGACAGGGAACTATGGCTACACCTTC. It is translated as CASSDTGTGNYGYTF.

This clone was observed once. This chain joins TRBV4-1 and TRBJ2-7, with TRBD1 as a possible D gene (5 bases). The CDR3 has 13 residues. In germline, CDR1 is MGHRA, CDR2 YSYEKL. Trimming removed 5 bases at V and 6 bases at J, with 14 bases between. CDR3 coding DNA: TGCGCCAGCAGCTACGCTACAGGCCTCGAGCAGTACTTC. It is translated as CASSYATGLEQYF.

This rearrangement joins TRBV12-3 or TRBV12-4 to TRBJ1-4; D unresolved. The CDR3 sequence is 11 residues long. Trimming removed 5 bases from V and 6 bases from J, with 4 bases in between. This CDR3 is CASSADEKLFF. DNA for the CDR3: TGTGCCAGCAGTGCGGATGAAAAACTGTTTTTT.

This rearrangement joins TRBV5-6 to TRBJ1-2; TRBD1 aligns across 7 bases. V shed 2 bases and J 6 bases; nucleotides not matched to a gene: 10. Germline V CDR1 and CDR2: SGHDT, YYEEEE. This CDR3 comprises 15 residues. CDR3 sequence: CASSFRHRGGHGYTF. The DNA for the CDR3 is TGTGCCAGCAGCTTCAGGCACAGGGGAGGTCATGGCTACACCTTC.

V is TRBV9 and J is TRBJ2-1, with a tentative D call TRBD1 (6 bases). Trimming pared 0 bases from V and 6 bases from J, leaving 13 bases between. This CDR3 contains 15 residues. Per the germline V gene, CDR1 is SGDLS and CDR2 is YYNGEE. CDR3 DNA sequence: TGTGCCAGCAGCGTAGTCTGGGGGCAGGGCAATGAGCAGTTCTTC. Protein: CASSVVWGQGNEQFF.

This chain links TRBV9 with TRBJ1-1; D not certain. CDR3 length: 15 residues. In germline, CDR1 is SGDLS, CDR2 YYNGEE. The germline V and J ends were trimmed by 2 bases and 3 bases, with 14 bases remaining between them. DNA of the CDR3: TGTGCCAGCAGCGTCGATACAGAAGGCCACACTGAAGCTTTCTTT. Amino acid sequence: CASSVDTEGHTEAFF.

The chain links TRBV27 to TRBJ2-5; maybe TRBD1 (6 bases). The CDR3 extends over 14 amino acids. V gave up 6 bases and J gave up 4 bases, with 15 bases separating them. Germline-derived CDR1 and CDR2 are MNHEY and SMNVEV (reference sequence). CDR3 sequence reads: CASSRRNRVETQYF. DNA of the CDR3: TGTGCCAGCAGCCGAAGGAACAGGGTAGAGACCCAGTACTTC.

The CDR3 DNA is TGTGCCAGCAGTTTAACTGAGGGCACTGAAGCTTTCTTT. It encodes CASSLTEGTEAFF. The chain joins TRBV28 to TRBJ1-1; D uncertain. Between the trimmed V and J ends, which lost 2 bases and 4 bases, there was a span of 8 bases. The CDR3 loop spans 13 amino acids. Looked up from germline, CDR1 is MDHEN and CDR2 is SYDVKM.

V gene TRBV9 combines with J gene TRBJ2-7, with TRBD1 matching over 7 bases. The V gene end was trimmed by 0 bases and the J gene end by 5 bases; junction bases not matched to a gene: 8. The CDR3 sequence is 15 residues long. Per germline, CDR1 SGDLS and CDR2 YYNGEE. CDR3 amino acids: CASSVGVGQFNEQYF. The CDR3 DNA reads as TGTGCCAGCAGCGTAGGTGTGGGACAGTTTAACGAGCAGTACTTC.

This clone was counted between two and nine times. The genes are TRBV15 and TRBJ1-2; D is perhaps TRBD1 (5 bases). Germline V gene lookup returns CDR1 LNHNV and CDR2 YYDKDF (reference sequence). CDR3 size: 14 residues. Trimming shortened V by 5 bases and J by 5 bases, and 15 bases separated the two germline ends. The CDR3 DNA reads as TGTGCCACCAGCGTGGGGCCAGAAACATATGGCTACACCTTC. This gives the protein CATSVGPETYGYTF. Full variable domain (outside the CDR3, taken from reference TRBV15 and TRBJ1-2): DAMVIQNPRYQVTQFGKPVTLSCSQTLNHNVMYWYQQKSSQAPKLLFHYYDKDFNNEADTPDNFQSRRPNTSFCFLDIRSPGLGDTAMYLCATSVGPETYGYTFGSGTRLTVV.

CDR3 amino acids: CASSWTGGIGDGYTF. The CDR3 DNA reads as TGCGCCAGCAGCTGGACAGGGGGGATCGGGGATGGCTACACCTTC. The gene calls are TRBV5-1 and TRBJ1-2; 10 bases map to TRBD1. Trimming at V came to 3 bases and at J to 6 bases, leaving 8 bases not matched to a gene. Germline CDR1 reads SGHRS; CDR2 reads YFSETQ. The CDR3 sequence is 15 residues long.

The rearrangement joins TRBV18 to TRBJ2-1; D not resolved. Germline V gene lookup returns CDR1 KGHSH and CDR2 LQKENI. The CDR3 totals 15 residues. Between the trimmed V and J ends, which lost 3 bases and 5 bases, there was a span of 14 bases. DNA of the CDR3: TGTGCCAGCTCACCGTCAGGTTCTAAAGACAATGAGCAGTTCTTC. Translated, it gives CASSPSGSKDNEQFF.

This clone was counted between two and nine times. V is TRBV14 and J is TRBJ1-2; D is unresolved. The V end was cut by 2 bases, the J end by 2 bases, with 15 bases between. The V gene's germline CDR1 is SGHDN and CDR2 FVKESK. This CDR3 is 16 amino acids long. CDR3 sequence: CASSQYYVRLNYGYTF. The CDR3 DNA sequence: TGTGCCAGCAGCCAATACTACGTCCGGCTCAACTATGGCTACACCTTC.

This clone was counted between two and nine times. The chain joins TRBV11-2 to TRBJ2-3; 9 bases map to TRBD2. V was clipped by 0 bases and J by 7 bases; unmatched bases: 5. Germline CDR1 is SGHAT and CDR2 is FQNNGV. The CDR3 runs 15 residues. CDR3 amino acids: CASSLEGGGGNTQYF. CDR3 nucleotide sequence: TGTGCCAGCAGCTTAGAAGGCGGGGGGGGCAATACGCAGTATTTT.